The 29 T cell receptor beta chains listed next were all sequenced from one sample in a study of response to subunit inactivated influenza vaccine. TCRdb called the RT-PCR reads again in MiXCR, with one record for every CDR3 protein. The sample shows some 500,000 distinct CDR3 sequences, over 25% of them seen only once. Sequenced material: CD4+ T cells sorted from PBMCs, taken around 5 days after vaccination. These receptors were taken from a man aged 45-65 years who received an inactivated influenza vaccine.

There are a few counts of this clonotype. V usage is TRBV9 and J usage is TRBJ2-1; 8 bases match TRBD2. CDR3 length: 17 residues. CDR1 and CDR2 from the germline V gene are SGDLS and YYNGEE. The V and J ends lost 3 bases and 5 bases, in that order; junction bases with no gene match: 13. The CDR3 loop reads CASSGAGYLAGNNEQFF. The CDR3 DNA is TGTGCCAGCAGCGGGGCAGGGTATCTAGCGGGTAACAATGAGCAGTTCTTC.

The V and J genes are TRBV6-5 and TRBJ2-3; 9 bases fit TRBD2. V trimming: 6 bases; J trimming: 5 bases; junction bases outside the gene matches: 6. The germline gives CDR1 MNHEY, CDR2 SVGAGI. CDR3 size: 14 residues. The CDR3 DNA reads as TGTGCCAGCAGCTTAGCGGGAGCTAAAGATACGCAGTATTTT. Amino acid sequence: CASSLAGAKDTQYF.

The chain carries TRBV5-1 and TRBJ2-5; tentatively, D is TRBD1 or TRBD2 (6 bases each). Trimming shortened V by 3 bases and J by 3 bases, and 12 bases separated the two germline ends. Germline CDR1 is SGHRS and CDR2 is YFSETQ. The CDR3 is made up of 14 amino acids. The CDR3 sequence: CASSSRGPEETQYF. DNA of the CDR3: TGCGCCAGCAGCTCTCGGGGGCCCGAAGAGACCCAGTACTTC.

In its sample, this clonotype was seen a few times. The chain is built from TRBV7-2 and TRBJ2-5, with D maybe TRBD1 (6 bases). Trimming pared 2 bases from V and 0 bases from J, leaving 10 bases between. Germline V gene sequence: CDR1 SGHTA, CDR2 FQGNSA. This CDR3 comprises 15 residues. CDR3 DNA sequence: TGTGCCAGCAGCTTACAAGGACAGAACCAAGAGACCCAGTACTTC. Translation: CASSLQGQNQETQYF.

The chain uses TRBV18 and TRBJ2-5; 8 bases match TRBD1. The ends lost 6 bases at V and 2 bases at J; junction bases unmatched: 8. There are 15 residues in the CDR3. Germline V CDR1 and CDR2: KGHSH, LQKENI. Written as DNA, the CDR3 is TGTGCCAGCTCGCGGGACAGGATAAGGCAAGAGACCCAGTACTTC. Its protein product is CASSRDRIRQETQYF.

The sample holds a few counts of this clonotype. The rearrangement uses TRBV6-1 and TRBJ1-3, with D unresolved. This CDR3 has 16 amino acids. Trimming cost V 0 bases and J 4 bases, with 13 bases left between them. CDR1 MNHNS and CDR2 SASEGT come from the germline V gene. CDR3 loop: CASSEAPFAVGNTIYF. The CDR3 region has the DNA TGTGCCAGCAGTGAAGCCCCGTTCGCCGTGGGAAACACCATATATTTT.

The table lists this clonotype with a few counts. The chain recombines TRBV20-1 with TRBJ1-3, with 7 bases lining up with TRBD1. The CDR3 is 13 residues long. Germline CDR1 and CDR2: DFQATT and SNEGSKA (reference sequence). The V gene end was trimmed by 5 bases and the J gene end by 0 bases; junction bases not matched to a gene: 1. Here the CDR3 reads CSAWDSSGNTIYF. CDR3 bases: TGCAGTGCTTGGGACAGCTCTGGAAACACCATATATTTT.

The chain links TRBV20-1 to TRBJ2-2; D not resolved. The CDR3 has 13 residues. Germline loops: CDR1 DFQATT, CDR2 SNEGSKA (reference sequence). The V gene lost 3 bases and the J gene lost 3 bases, with 8 bases spanning the gap. CDR3 nucleotides: TGCAGTGCTAGGGAAACCTACACCGGGGAGCTGTTTTTT. Residues: CSARETYTGELFF.

DNA of the CDR3: TGTGCCAGCAGCGCAGGGGTGGCCTACGAGCAGTACTTC. Amino acid sequence: CASSAGVAYEQYF. The rearrangement links TRBV11-2 to TRBJ2-7, with TRBD1 as a possible D gene (6 bases). Per germline, CDR1 SGHAT and CDR2 FQNNGV. The CDR3 is 13 amino acids. Trimming left V 5 bases short and J 2 bases short, with 10 bases between. Looking up the rest from reference TRBV11-2 and TRBJ2-7 gives the full variable domain: EAGVAQSPRYKIIEKRQSVAFWCNPISGHATLYWYQQILGQGPKLLIQFQNNGVVDDSQLPKDRFSAERLKGVDSTLKIQPAKLEDSAVYLCASSAGVAYEQYFGPGTRLTVT.

This clonotype has a handful of counts. CDR3 in amino acids: CASSQDVRTGVYGYTF. The CDR3 coding sequence is TGCGCCAGCAGCCAAGATGTCCGGACAGGGGTCTATGGCTACACCTTC. This sequence joins TRBV4-3 and TRBJ1-2; 9 bases map to TRBD1. The CDR3 has 16 amino acids. Germline trimming cut 0 bases from V and 4 bases from J; bases unmatched to any gene: 6. Germline CDR1 LGHNA, CDR2 YSLEER.

This chain links TRBV20-1 with TRBJ1-2; TRBD1 matches at 8 bases. V lost 0 bases, J lost 4 bases, and 4 bases stayed unmatched. The CDR3 has 14 amino acids. Germline V gene sequence: CDR1 DFQATT, CDR2 SNEGSKA (reference sequence). This CDR3 is CSARDRTGTYGYTF. The CDR3 nucleotides are TGCAGTGCTAGAGATCGGACAGGGACCTATGGCTACACCTTC.

This clonotype was counted only a few times. The chain carries TRBV4-2 and TRBJ2-1; TRBD1 matches at 10 bases. The germline V gene encodes CDR1 LGHNA and CDR2 YNFKEQ. The CDR3 contains 16 residues. Trimming took 4 bases from V and 0 from J; bases not matched to a gene: 3. The CDR3: CASSRDRGSSYNEQFF. The CDR3, as DNA: TGTGCCAGCAGCCGGGACAGGGGTAGCTCCTACAATGAGCAGTTCTTC.

The rearrangement uses TRBV5-1 and TRBJ2-1; 8 nucleotides agree with TRBD2. This CDR3 comprises 16 residues. CDR1 and CDR2 (germline): SGHRS, YFSETQ. Losses at the gene ends were 0 bases for V and 4 bases for J; bases not matched to a gene: 6. The CDR3 here is CASSLVPAGEYNEQFF. In DNA form, the CDR3 reads TGCGCCAGCAGCTTGGTGCCAGCGGGGGAGTACAATGAGCAGTTCTTC.

The V and J genes are TRBV6-2 or TRBV6-3 and TRBJ1-6, with D maybe TRBD1 (5 bases). The germline V gene encodes CDR1 MNHEY and CDR2 SVGEGT. CDR3 length equals 14 residues. V lost 6 bases to trimming and J lost 5 bases, with 11 bases between them. CDR3 in amino acids: CASSQQGNNSPLHF. In DNA, the CDR3 is TGTGCCAGCAGCCAGCAGGGAAATAATTCACCCCTCCACTTT.

The genes are TRBV4-1 and TRBJ2-5; TRBD2 might be the D (6 bases). Trimming left V 6 bases short and J 5 bases short, with 19 bases between. This CDR3 is built from 15 residues. Per the germline V gene, CDR1 is MGHRA and CDR2 is YSYEKL. CDR3 nucleotide sequence: TGCGCCAGCAGTCAGGACGGGGGAAGAGGCGAGACCCAGTACTTC. Residues: CASSQDGGRGETQYF.

This clonotype turned up a few times. The chain carries TRBV20-1 and TRBJ2-3; 7 nucleotides match TRBD2. Germline CDR1 DFQATT, CDR2 SNEGSKA (reference sequence). V shed 3 bases and J 3 bases; nucleotides not matched to a gene: 18. The CDR3 has 18 residues. The CDR3 DNA is TGCAGTGCTAGGGGAGGGCGTGCGGGAGTTGGGTGGACAGATACGCAGTATTTT. The encoded protein is CSARGGRAGVGWTDTQYF.

This clonotype was seen only a few times. The gene calls are TRBV29-1 and TRBJ2-5; D is perhaps TRBD2 (5 bases). Trimming removed 5 bases from V and 2 bases from J, with 15 bases in between. Germline CDR1 SQVTM, CDR2 ANQGSEA. This CDR3 has 14 amino acids. CDR3: CSVPRGGPQETQYF. CDR3 nucleotide sequence: TGCAGCGTTCCCCGGGGTGGACCTCAAGAGACCCAGTACTTC.

In this sample, this clonotype turned up a few times. This chain links TRBV6-2 or TRBV6-3 with TRBJ2-1; D tentatively fits TRBD1 or TRBD2 (6 bases each). There are 15 residues in the CDR3. V was shortened by 2 bases and J by 1 base, with 9 bases between the two germline ends. Germline V CDR1 and CDR2: MNHEY, SVGEGT. CDR3 in DNA: TGTGCCAGCAGTTACAGGGGGACTTCCTACAATGAGCAGTTCTTC. This sequence encodes CASSYRGTSYNEQFF.

This clonotype was recorded a few times. This chain uses TRBV5-1 with TRBJ2-3; D perhaps matches TRBD1 (5 bases). The CDR3 extends over 15 amino acids. The V gene's germline CDR1 is SGHRS and CDR2 YFSETQ. Trimming shortened V by 4 bases and J by 0 bases, and 12 bases separated the two germline ends. CDR3 DNA sequence: TGCGCCAGCAGCACCCAGGGCCCTAGCACAGATACGCAGTATTTT. This gives the protein CASSTQGPSTDTQYF.

This clonotype was counted between two and nine times. The chain is built from TRBV7-6 and TRBJ2-5; D possibly matches TRBD1 or TRBD2 (6 bases each). Per the germline V gene, CDR1 is SGHVS and CDR2 is FNYEAQ. The CDR3 is made up of 15 amino acids. V was cut by 1 base and J by 5 bases, with 14 bases left in between. The CDR3 DNA sequence: TGTGCCAGCAGCTTAGAGCCGGGGGCCTTGGAGACCCAGTACTTC. This codes for CASSLEPGALETQYF.

This clonotype has a handful of counts. The rearrangement joins TRBV7-7 to TRBJ2-2, with 11 bases identical to TRBD2. Germline-derived CDR1 and CDR2 are SSHAT and FNYEAQ (reference sequence). This CDR3 contains 17 residues. Trimming removed 5 bases from V and 6 bases from J; junction bases left unmatched: 11. CDR3 coding DNA: TGTGCCAGCAGCGCCCGACTAGTAGCGGGAGGGCCCGGGGAGCTGTTTTTT. It translates to CASSARLVAGGPGELFF. The whole variable domain, remainder taken from reference TRBV7-7 and TRBJ2-2, is GAGVSQSPRYKVTKRGQDVTLRCDPISSHATLYWYQQALGQGPEFLTYFNYEAQPDKSGLPSDRFSAERPEGSISTLTIQRTEQRDSAMYRCASSARLVAGGPGELFFGEGSRLTVL.

The genes are TRBV7-2 and TRBJ2-3; unclear D gene. The CDR3 contains 14 residues. V was trimmed by 6 bases and J by 5 bases, leaving 15 bases between them. Germline CDR1 and CDR2: SGHTA and FQGNSA. The CDR3 loop reads CASRIGPGIDTQYF. Here the CDR3 DNA reads TGTGCCAGCAGGATAGGACCGGGTATAGATACGCAGTATTTT.

This clonotype turned up a few times. The chain is built from TRBV12-3 or TRBV12-4 and TRBJ1-6; D is ambiguous. Trimming stripped 6 bases from V and 12 bases from J, with 15 bases between. The CDR3 is 13 amino acids. CDR3 coding DNA: TGTGCCAGCAGCCAGACGGTGTCGGGACCCCTCCACTTT. It codes for CASSQTVSGPLHF.

The table lists this clonotype with a few counts. The chain couples TRBV7-2 to TRBJ1-1; the match to TRBD1 covers 11 bases. The junction had 6 bases not matched to a gene; V was cut back by 2 bases and J by 4 bases. Germline CDR1 SGHTA, CDR2 FQGNSA. The CDR3 length is 16 residues. In DNA form, the CDR3 reads TGTGCCAGCAGCTTATGGACAGGGGGCGGGTTCACTGAAGCTTTCTTT. Amino acid sequence: CASSLWTGGGFTEAFF.

This rearrangement joins TRBV5-1 to TRBJ2-7; 8 bases line up with TRBD1. Losses at the gene ends were 5 bases for V and 2 bases for J; bases not matched to a gene: 12. This CDR3 has 16 residues. Per the germline V gene, CDR1 is SGHRS and CDR2 is YFSETQ. The CDR3 is CASRDIRDRRPYEQYF. The CDR3 coding sequence is TGCGCCAGCAGGGATATCCGGGACAGGCGTCCCTACGAGCAGTACTTC.

V and J are TRBV4-2 and TRBJ2-1; D perhaps matches TRBD1 (6 bases). The CDR3 is 14 residues long. V lost 0 bases and J 10 bases, leaving 13 bases between the germline ends. Germline CDR1 is LGHNA and CDR2 is YNFKEQ. The CDR3 DNA is TGTGCCAGCAGCCAAGATCGCAGGGGCCCCGAGCAGTTCTTC. It translates to CASSQDRRGPEQFF.

This clonotype turned up a few times. This chain joins TRBV6-2 or TRBV6-3 and TRBJ2-5; D may be TRBD1 (6 bases). Germline CDR1 is MNHEY and CDR2 is SVGEGT. The V and J ends lost 4 bases and 3 bases respectively, with 18 bases between them. The CDR3 extends over 16 amino acids. CDR3 amino acids: CASSSRRTDSKETQYF. The DNA for the CDR3 is TGTGCCAGCAGTTCCCGACGGACAGATAGTAAAGAGACCCAGTACTTC.

This clonotype has at least ten counts. The chain employs TRBV7-9 and TRBJ2-3, with TRBD1 identical over 9 bases. CDR1 is SEHNR, CDR2 FQNEAQ, per germline (reference sequence). The CDR3 runs to 14 residues. J lost 3 bases, V lost 4 bases, and 2 bases had no gene match. Here the CDR3 DNA reads TGTGCCAGCAGCTCGGACAGGGGAACAGATACGCAGTATTTT. Translating it yields CASSSDRGTDTQYF.

This chain connects TRBV15 to TRBJ2-7; weak D call: TRBD2 (6 bases). CDR3 length: 14 amino acids. Trimming took off 0 bases at V and 4 bases at J, with 10 bases between the two ends. Germline CDR1 reads LNHNV; CDR2 reads YYDKDF (reference sequence). CDR3 sequence reads: CATSRDVGRYEQYF. CDR3 DNA sequence: TGTGCCACCAGCAGAGATGTGGGGAGGTACGAGCAGTACTTC.